This paragraph reports one T cell receptor beta chain. What it recognizes is unknown. This specimen belongs to a study of identifying expanded T cells in peripheral blood. Assay: immunoSEQ multiplex PCR; the TCRdb copy retains only in-frame clones and omits some. In the table there are more than 50,000 clones, approximately 83% of which are singletons. The study's findings and limits: Differentially abundant clones: roughly 1.2 between replicates, roughly 16 at approximately 14 days, less than 25 at four.

The V and J ends lost 1 base and 0 bases respectively, with 13 bases between them. The CDR3 runs to 16 residues. Germline CDR1 and CDR2: SQVTM and ANQGSEA. The receptor was derived from a person aged 18 to 75 in good health. Source material: blood. The chain links TRBV29-1 to TRBJ1-5; the D is unclear. DNA of the CDR3: TGCAGCGTTGAAGCCCCTCTAGAACATAGCAATCAGCCCCAGCATTTT. Translating it yields CSVEAPLEHSNQPQHF.